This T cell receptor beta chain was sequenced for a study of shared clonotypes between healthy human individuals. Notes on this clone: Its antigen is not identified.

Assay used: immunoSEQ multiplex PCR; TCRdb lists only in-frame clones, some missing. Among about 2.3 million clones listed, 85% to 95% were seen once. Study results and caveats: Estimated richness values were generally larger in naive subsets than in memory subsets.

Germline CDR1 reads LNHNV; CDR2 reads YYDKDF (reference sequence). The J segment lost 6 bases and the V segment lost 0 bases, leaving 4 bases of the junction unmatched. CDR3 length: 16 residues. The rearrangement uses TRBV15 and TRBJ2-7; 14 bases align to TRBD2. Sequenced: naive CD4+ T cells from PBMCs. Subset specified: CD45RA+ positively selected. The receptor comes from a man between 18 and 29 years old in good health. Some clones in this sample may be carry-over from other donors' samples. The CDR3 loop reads CATSRDSGTSGSEQYF. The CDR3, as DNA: TGTGCCACCAGCAGAGACTCCGGGACTAGCGGGAGCGAGCAGTACTTC.